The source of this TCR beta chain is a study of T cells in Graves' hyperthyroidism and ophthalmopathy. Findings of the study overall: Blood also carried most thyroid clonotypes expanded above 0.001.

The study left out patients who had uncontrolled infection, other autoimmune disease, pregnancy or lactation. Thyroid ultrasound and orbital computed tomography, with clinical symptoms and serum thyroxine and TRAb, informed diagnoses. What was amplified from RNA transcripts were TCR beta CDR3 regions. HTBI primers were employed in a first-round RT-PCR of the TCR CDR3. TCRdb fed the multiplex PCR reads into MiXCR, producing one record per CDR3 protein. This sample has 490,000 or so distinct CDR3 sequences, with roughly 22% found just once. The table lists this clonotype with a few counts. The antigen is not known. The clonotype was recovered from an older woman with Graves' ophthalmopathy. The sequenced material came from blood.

This CDR3 is CASRGHRDRGFDEQFF. CDR3 DNA sequence: TGTGCCAGCCGAGGGCACCGGGACAGGGGGTTTGATGAGCAGTTCTTC. The chain recombines TRBV12-3 or TRBV12-4 with TRBJ2-1; 11 bases map to TRBD1. The CDR3 spans 16 residues. With V trimmed by 8 bases and J by 8 bases, 14 bases remained unmatched.